This T cell receptor beta chain was obtained from a study of T cell clones after liver transplantation. Repertoires were generated with immunoSEQ multiplex PCR, while TCRdb's copy carries only in-frame clones and drops some. The table lists about 120,000 clones, 90% of them singletons. The CDR3 extends over 14 amino acids. Germline V gives CDR1 MNHEY, CDR2 SMNVEV (reference sequence). Trimming shortened V by 5 bases and J by 5 bases, and 13 bases separated the two germline ends. Sample: CD4+ T cells from blood, taken 12 months after liver transplant. This TCR was recovered from a human patient who received a liver transplant. Some T cells may possibly be graft donor cells. The rearrangement links TRBV27 to TRBJ2-1, with D perhaps matching TRBD2 (5 bases). CDR3 protein: CASSPTWGDNEQFF. CDR3 bases: TGTGCCAGCAGTCCCACGTGGGGAGACAATGAGCAGTTCTTC.